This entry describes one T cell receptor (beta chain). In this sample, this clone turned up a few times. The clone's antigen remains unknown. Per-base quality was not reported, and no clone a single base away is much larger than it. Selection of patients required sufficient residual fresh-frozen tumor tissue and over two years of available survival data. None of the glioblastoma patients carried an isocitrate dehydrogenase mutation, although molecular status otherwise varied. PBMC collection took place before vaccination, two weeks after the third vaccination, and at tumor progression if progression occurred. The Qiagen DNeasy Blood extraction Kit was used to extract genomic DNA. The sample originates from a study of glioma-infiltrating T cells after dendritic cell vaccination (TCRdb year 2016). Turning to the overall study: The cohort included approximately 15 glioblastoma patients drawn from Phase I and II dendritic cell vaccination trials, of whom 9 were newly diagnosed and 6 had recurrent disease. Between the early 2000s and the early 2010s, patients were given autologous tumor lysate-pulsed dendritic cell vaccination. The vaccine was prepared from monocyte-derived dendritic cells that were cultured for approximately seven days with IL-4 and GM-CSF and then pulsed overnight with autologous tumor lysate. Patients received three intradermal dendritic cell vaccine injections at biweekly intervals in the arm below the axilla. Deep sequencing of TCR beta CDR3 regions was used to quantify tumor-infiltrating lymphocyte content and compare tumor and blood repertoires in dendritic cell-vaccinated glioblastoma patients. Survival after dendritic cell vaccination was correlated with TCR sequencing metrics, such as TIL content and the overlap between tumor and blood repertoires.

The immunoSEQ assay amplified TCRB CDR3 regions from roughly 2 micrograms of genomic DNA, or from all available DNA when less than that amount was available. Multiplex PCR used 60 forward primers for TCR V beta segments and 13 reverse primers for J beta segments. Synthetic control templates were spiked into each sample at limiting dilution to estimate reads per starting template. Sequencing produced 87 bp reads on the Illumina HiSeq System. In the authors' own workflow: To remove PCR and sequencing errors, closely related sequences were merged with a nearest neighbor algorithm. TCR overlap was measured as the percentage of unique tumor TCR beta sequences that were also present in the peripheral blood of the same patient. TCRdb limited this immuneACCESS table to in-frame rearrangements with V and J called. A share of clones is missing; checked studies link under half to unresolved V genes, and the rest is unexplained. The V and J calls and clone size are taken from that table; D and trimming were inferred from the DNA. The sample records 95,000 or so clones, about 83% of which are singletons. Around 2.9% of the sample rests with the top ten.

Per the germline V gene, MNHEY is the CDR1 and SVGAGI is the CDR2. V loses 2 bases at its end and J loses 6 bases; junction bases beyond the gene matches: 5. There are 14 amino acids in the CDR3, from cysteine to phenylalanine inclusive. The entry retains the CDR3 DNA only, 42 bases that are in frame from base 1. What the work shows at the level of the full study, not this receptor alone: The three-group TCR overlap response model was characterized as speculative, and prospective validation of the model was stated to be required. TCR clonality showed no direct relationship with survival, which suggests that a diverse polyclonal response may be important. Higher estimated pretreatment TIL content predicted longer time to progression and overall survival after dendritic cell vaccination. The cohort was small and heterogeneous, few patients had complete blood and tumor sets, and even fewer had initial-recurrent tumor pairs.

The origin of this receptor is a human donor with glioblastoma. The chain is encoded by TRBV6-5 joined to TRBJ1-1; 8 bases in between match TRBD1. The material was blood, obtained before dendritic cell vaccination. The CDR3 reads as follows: CASSYEQGEAEAFF. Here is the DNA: TGTGCCAGCAGTTACGAACAGGGGGAAGCTGAAGCTTTCTTT.